A selection of T cell receptor beta chains follows, all from one sample in a study of cytomegalovirus exposure and HLA in healthy donors. Repertoires were generated with immunoSEQ multiplex PCR, while TCRdb's copy carries only in-frame clones and drops some. Altogether some 250,000 clones are present, 90% being singletons, with the ten largest covering approximately 3%. The sample consisted of PBMCs. Receptor source: a woman aged 25 to 39 in good health and CMV-seronegative. Both conserved end residues are part of each CDR3. The D gene is left open where the match is weak.

TRBV4-1	NA	CASSMWESSNEQFF
TRBV15	NA	CATSRDLTATGELFF
TRBV9	TRBD1	CASSVTGAYEQYF
TRBV28	NA	CASSLRSTNEKLFF
TRBV5-1	NA	CASKVQSEQFF
TRBV7-9	TRBD2	CASSLLAGVPEQYF
TRBV4-3	NA	CASSLSAYTGELFF
TRBV5-6	TRBD2	CASSLVLAGDLMYEQYF
TRBV29-1	NA	CSVEIWGSSGADTQYF
TRBV28	NA	CASSLYSLGDEQFF
TRBV7-3	NA	CASSPVGGPSTDTQYF
TRBV11-2	TRBD2	CASSQGGRDTDTQYF
TRBV19	NA	CASSPGLVQETQYF
TRBV28	NA	CASSLWAGINYEQYF
TRBV19	TRBD1	CASYGTDNQPQHF
TRBV19	NA	CASSADSYEQYF
TRBV14	NA	CASSLSGEQYF
TRBV29-1	NA	CSVVSREATQYF
TRBV28	NA	CASSTLTASYEQYF
TRBV10-3	NA	CAISEEGMEPQHF
TRBV14	NA	CASSSGSRETQYF
TRBV11-3	NA	CASSLVWQVVPTEQYF
TRBV5-1	NA	CASSLVPSPGEQFF
TRBV5-6	NA	CASSLGKLGVATQYF
TRBV9	NA	CASSVEPGPTDTQYF
TRBV9	TRBD1	CASSGTTGGAGYTF
TRBV18	NA	CASSPPTRTMNTEAFF
TRBV6-4	NA	CASSVQVGGEKLFF
TRBV29-1	NA	CSVGRATSTDTQYF
TRBV15	NA	CATSARDAPLNEQFF
TRBV5-1	NA	CASHEGDSGNTIYF